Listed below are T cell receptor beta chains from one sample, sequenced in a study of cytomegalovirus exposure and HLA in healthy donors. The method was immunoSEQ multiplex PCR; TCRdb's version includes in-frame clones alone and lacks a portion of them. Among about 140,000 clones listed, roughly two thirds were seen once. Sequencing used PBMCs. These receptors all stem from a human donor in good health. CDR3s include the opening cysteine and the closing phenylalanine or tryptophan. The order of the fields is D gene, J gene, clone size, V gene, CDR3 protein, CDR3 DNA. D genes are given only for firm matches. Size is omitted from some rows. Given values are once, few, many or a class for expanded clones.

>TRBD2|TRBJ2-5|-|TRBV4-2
CASSQAEASGQETQYF
TGTGCCAGCAGCCAAGCGGAGGCTAGCGGCCAAGAGACCCAGTACTTC
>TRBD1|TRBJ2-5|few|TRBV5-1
CASSPGTGQETQYF
TGCGCCAGCAGCCCAGGGACAGGGCAGGAGACCCAGTACTTC
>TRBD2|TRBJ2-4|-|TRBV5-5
CASSLDSREGFKNIQYF
TGTGCCAGCAGCTTGGACTCGCGGGAGGGCTTCAAAAACATTCAGTACTTC
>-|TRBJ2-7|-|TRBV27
CASRRSGAIYEQYF
TGTGCCAGCCGCCGCTCAGGGGCCATATACGAGCAGTACTTC
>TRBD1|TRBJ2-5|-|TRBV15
CATRPGQGDQETQYF
TGTGCCACCCGCCCGGGACAGGGGGACCAAGAGACCCAGTACTTC
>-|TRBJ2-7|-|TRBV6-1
CASRFDSSYEQYF
TGTGCCAGCCGTTTTGACAGCTCCTACGAGCAGTACTTC
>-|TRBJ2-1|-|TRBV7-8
CASSLGGQGGEQFF
TGTGCCAGCAGCTTAGGGGGGCAGGGCGGTGAGCAGTTCTTC
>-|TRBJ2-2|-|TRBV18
CASSPGQSNTGELFF
TGTGCCAGCTCACCAGGACAGTCGAACACCGGGGAGCTGTTTTTT
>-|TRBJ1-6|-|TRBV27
CASSLYYSPNSPLHF
TGTGCCAGCAGTTTATATTATTCTCCTAATTCACCCCTCCACTTT
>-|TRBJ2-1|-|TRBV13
CASSLGLWREEKNEQFF
TGTGCCAGCAGCTTGGGACTTTGGAGGGAAGAGAAGAATGAGCAGTTCTTC
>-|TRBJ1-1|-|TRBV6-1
CASSEIRRLNTEAFF
TGTGCCAGCAGTGAAATCAGGCGATTGAACACTGAAGCTTTCTTT
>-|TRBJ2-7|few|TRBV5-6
CASSFLQLEQYF
TGTGCCAGCAGCTTTCTACAGTTGGAGCAGTACTTC